The 14 T cell receptor beta chains presented below share a single source sample, sequenced in a study of blood T cell repertoires in COVID-19. Sequencing was performed with immunoSEQ multiplex PCR; in TCRdb, only in-frame clones are kept and a portion is missing. The profile covers some 85,000 clones, with around 89% appearing a single time and roughly 8.7% taken by the ten largest. Sequencing used peripheral blood. These receptors originate from a man aged 45-60 years with acute or convalescent COVID-19.

This rearrangement joins TRBV25-1 to TRBJ1-2; D is unclear. Germline lookup yields CDR1 MGHDK and CDR2 SYGVNS. CDR3 length: 12 residues. The germline V and J ends were trimmed by 1 base and 8 bases, with 8 bases remaining between them. CDR3 sequence (DNA): TGTGCCAGCAGTGAATCCGGGAGGGGCTACACCTTC. Translating it yields CASSESGRGYTF.

The chain couples TRBV4-1 to TRBJ1-2, with no clear D. Germline CDR1 and CDR2: MGHRA and YSYEKL. V was clipped by 0 bases and J by 7 bases, with 6 bases between them. CDR3 length: 12 residues. CDR3 sequence: CASSQDAAGYTF. The CDR3 region has the DNA TGCGCCAGCAGCCAAGACGCGGCTGGCTACACCTTC.

The rearrangement uses TRBV30 and TRBJ1-1; perhaps TRBD1 as D (5 bases). Trimming took 2 bases from V and 5 from J, leaving 15 bases between them. The CDR3 extends over 14 amino acids. Per germline, CDR1 GTSNPN and CDR2 SVGIG (reference sequence). The CDR3 sequence: CAWSPLGGVTEAFF. Here the CDR3 DNA reads TGTGCCTGGAGTCCCCTTGGGGGGGTGACTGAAGCTTTCTTT. Looking up the rest from reference TRBV30 and TRBJ1-1 gives the full variable domain: SQTIHQWPATLVQPVGSPLSLECTVEGTSNPNLYWYRQAAGRGLQLLFYSVGIGQISSEVPQNLSASRPQDRQFILSSKKLLLSDSGFYLCAWSPLGGVTEAFFGQGTRLTVV.

The chain links TRBV12-2 to TRBJ2-5; no check of the table's D call, TRBD2, against the DNA was made. TRBV12-2 is classified as a pseudogene. There are 15 residues in the CDR3. CDR3 coding DNA: TGTGCAAGTCGCTCCGTCCTAGCCCAGGAAGAGACCCAGTACTTC. This codes for CASRSVLAQEETQYF.

The J gene is TRBJ1-5, the V gene TRBV5-5, with 9 bases lining up with TRBD1. The length of the CDR3 is 16 residues. V shed 2 bases, J shed 6 bases, and the junction held 9 bases outside the gene matches. Germline V gene lookup returns CDR1 SGHKS and CDR2 YYEKEE (reference sequence). The CDR3 reads CASSLTGGSAGQPQHF. DNA of the CDR3: TGTGCCAGCAGCTTAACAGGGGGCTCGGCTGGTCAGCCCCAGCATTTT.

This clone was seen more than once but under ten times. The rearrangement joins TRBV5-6 to TRBJ1-1; D gene uncertain. Germline V gene data show CDR1 as SGHDT and CDR2 as YYEEEE. The CDR3 extends over 15 amino acids. V lost 3 bases and J 6 bases, leaving 18 bases between the germline ends. The CDR3 DNA is TGTGCCAGCAGCTCTTTCTCCGCGGGAGAACCTGAAGCTTTCTTT. Amino acids: CASSSFSAGEPEAFF.

The chain has TRBV5-1 and TRBJ2-5; possibly TRBD1 for D (5 bases). Trimming took 0 bases from V and 2 from J, leaving 11 bases between them. Germline V gene lookup returns CDR1 SGHRS and CDR2 YFSETQ. The CDR3 is 15 amino acids. The CDR3 loop reads CASSLAGRAQETQYF. The CDR3 DNA follows: TGCGCCAGCAGCTTGGCCGGCAGGGCGCAAGAGACCCAGTACTTC.

The rearrangement uses TRBV7-9 and TRBJ2-1; D is perhaps TRBD2 (6 bases). CDR3 length equals 12 residues. Trimming removed 5 bases from V and 7 bases from J, with 9 bases in between. Germline assignment: CDR1 SEHNR and CDR2 FQNEAQ (reference sequence). The CDR3 protein is CASSKLANEQFF. The CDR3 DNA sequence: TGTGCCAGCAGCAAACTAGCTAATGAGCAGTTCTTC.

The gene calls are TRBV7-9 and TRBJ2-5; D is uncertain. Trimming pared 2 bases from V and 5 bases from J, leaving 6 bases between. In germline, CDR1 is SEHNR, CDR2 FQNEAQ (reference sequence). The CDR3 covers 12 residues. In nucleotides, the CDR3 is TGTGCCAGCAGCTTATCTCCCGAGACCCAGTACTTC. It encodes CASSLSPETQYF.

The chain recombines TRBV10-2 with TRBJ2-1; 7 positions agree with TRBD1. Looked up from germline, CDR1 is WSHSY and CDR2 is SAAADI. Trimming removed 3 bases from V and 15 bases from J; junction bases left unmatched: 5. The CDR3 has 11 amino acids. CDR3: CASSERQGLFF. DNA for the CDR3: TGCGCCAGCAGTGAAAGACAGGGCCTGTTCTTC.

The rearrangement joins TRBV12-5 to TRBJ2-7; D possibly corresponds to TRBD1 (6 bases). With 6 bases removed from V and 3 bases from J, the gap between germline ends came to 18 bases. CDR3 length: 15 residues. Germline V lookup: CDR1 LGHNT, CDR2 FRNRAP. The CDR3 sequence is CASGGGRKSFYEQYF. The CDR3 nucleotides read TGTGCTAGTGGAGGGGGTCGGAAATCTTTCTACGAGCAGTACTTC.

This clone was found once. V gene TRBV7-3 combines with J gene TRBJ2-2, with 9 nucleotides matching TRBD2. Germline CDR1 SGHTA, CDR2 FQGTGA. The CDR3 sequence is 16 residues long. V shed 0 bases, J shed 6 bases, and the junction held 5 bases outside the gene matches. The CDR3 is CASSLTGSGGPGELFF. The CDR3, as DNA: TGTGCCAGCAGCTTAACGGGTAGCGGGGGACCCGGGGAGCTGTTTTTT.

The V gene is TRBV5-3, the J gene TRBJ2-5; TRBD2 agrees at 11 bases. TRBV5-3 has ORF status, its function being uncertain. Losses at the gene ends were 6 bases for V and 4 bases for J; bases not matched to a gene: 8. The CDR3 totals 15 residues. In DNA form, the CDR3 reads TGTGCCAGAATCCAAGATAGCGGGGGGGTAGAGACCCAGTACTTC. It translates to CARIQDSGGVETQYF.

The CDR3 is CATLTGGDSYTF. In DNA form, the CDR3 reads TGTGCCACCCTGACAGGGGGCGATAGCTACACCTTC. V gene TRBV28 combines with J gene TRBJ1-2, with TRBD1 identical over 10 bases. The CDR3 runs 12 residues. Germline trimming cut 10 bases from V and 9 bases from J; bases unmatched to any gene: 8. Germline lookup yields CDR1 MDHEN and CDR2 SYDVKM.